Described below is a single TCR beta chain sequence and its context. This entry comes from a study of control samples from healthy donors and cancer patients. Data came from immunoSEQ multiplex PCR; TCRdb stores just in-frame clones and leaves some out. The table lists 100,000 to 150,000 clones, approximately 92% of them singletons. V lost 5 bases and J lost 7; bases outside the gene matches: 8. The CDR3 contains 15 residues. The germline V gene has CDR1 SGDLS and CDR2 YYNGEE. This chain links TRBV9 with TRBJ2-2, with TRBD2 identical over 10 bases. This clonotype was obtained from a man in his late teens or twenties in good health. Sequencing was done on a sample of blood. CDR3 DNA sequence: TGTGCCAGCAGGCGGAGCGGGGGGGCGGTCGGGGAGCTGTTTTTT. Its translation: CASRRSGGAVGELFF.